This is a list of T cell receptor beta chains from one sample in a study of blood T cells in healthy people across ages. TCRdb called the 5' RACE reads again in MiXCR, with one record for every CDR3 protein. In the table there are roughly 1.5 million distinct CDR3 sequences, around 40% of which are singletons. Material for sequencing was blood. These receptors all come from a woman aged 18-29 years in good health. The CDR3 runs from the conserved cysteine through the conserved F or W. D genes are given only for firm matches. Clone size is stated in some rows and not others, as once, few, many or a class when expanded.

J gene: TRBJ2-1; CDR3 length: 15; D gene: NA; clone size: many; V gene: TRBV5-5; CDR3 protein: CASSLIAESYNEQFF; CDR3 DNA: TGTGCCAGCAGCTTGATCGCAGAATCCTACAATGAGCAGTTCTTC
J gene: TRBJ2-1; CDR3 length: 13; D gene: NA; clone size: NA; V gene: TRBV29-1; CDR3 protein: CSVGGLRQDEQFF; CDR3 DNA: TGCAGCGTTGGGGGTCTTCGGCAGGATGAGCAGTTCTTC
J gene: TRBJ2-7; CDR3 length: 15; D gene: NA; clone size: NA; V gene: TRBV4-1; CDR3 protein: CASSQGSGGVYEQYF; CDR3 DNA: TGCGCCAGCAGCCAAGGTTCCGGCGGGGTCTACGAGCAGTACTTC
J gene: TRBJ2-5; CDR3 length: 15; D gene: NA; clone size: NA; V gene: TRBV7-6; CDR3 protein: CASRPRGSARETQYF; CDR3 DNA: TGTGCCAGCAGACCTAGGGGGTCCGCGCGAGAGACCCAGTACTTC
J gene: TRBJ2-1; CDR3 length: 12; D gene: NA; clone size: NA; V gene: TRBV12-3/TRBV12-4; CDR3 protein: CASSSVAYEQFF; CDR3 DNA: TGTGCCAGCAGTTCTGTCGCTTACGAGCAGTTCTTC
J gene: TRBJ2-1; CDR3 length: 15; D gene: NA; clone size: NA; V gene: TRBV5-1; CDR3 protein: CASSEGVSSYNEQFF; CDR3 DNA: TGCGCCAGCAGCGAGGGTGTGAGCTCCTACAATGAGCAGTTCTTC
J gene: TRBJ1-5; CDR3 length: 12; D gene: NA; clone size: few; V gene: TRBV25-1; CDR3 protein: CASSDWGQPQHF; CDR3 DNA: TGTGCCAGCAGTGATTGGGGTCAGCCCCAGCATTTT
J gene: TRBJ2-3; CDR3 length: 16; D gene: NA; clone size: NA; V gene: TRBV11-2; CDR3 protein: CASSLVRGANTDTQYF; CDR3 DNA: TGTGCCAGCAGCTTAGTCCGGGGGGCAAACACAGATACGCAGTATTTT
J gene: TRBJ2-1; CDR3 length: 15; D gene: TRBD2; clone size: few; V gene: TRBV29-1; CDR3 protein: CSVDWEASGSNEQFF; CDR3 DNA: TGCAGCGTTGACTGGGAGGCTAGCGGGAGCAATGAGCAGTTCTTC
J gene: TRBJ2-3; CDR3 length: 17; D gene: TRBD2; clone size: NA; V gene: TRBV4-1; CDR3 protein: CASSQPGGPSSTDTQYF; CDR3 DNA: TGCGCCAGCAGCCAGCCGGGGGGACCTTCTAGCACAGATACGCAGTATTTT
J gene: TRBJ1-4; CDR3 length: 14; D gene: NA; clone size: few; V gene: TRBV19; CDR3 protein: CASSGQTTNEKLFF; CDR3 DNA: TGTGCCAGTAGTGGGCAGACCACTAATGAAAAACTGTTTTTT
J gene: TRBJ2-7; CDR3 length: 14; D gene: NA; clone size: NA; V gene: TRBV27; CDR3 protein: CASSPFQSSYEQYF; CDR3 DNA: TGTGCCAGCAGTCCCTTCCAGAGCTCCTACGAGCAGTACTTC
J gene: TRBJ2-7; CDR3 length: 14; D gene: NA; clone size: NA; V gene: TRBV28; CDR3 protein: CASRRGIGSYEQYF; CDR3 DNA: TGTGCCAGCCGCAGGGGTATTGGCTCCTACGAGCAGTACTTC
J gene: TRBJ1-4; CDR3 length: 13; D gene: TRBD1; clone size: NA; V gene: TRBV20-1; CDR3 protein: CSARDRGHEKLFF; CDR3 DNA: TGCAGTGCTCGAGACAGGGGGCATGAAAAACTGTTTTTT
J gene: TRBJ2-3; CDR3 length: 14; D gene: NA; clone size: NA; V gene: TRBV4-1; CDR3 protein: CASSQVAEADTQYF; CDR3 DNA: TGCGCCAGCAGCCAAGTAGCTGAGGCAGATACGCAGTATTTT
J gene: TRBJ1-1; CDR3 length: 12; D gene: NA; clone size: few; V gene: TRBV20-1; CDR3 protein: CSARDLRSEAFF; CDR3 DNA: TGCAGTGCTAGAGATCTGCGCAGTGAAGCTTTCTTT
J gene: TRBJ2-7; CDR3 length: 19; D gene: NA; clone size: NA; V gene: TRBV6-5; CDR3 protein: CASSYVGRGMGLAYYEQYF; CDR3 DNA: TGTGCCAGCAGTTACGTGGGCAGGGGTATGGGCTTAGCTTACTACGAGCAGTACTTC